A few counts support the clone carrying this T cell receptor (beta chain). This specimen belongs to a study of T cells in Graves' hyperthyroidism and ophthalmopathy. Exclusion of a patient resulted from uncontrolled infection, other autoimmune disease, pregnancy or lactation. Every diagnosis used clinical symptoms, serum thyroxine and TRAb, thyroid ultrasound and orbital computed tomography. Trimming took 6 bases from V and 6 from J; bases not matched to a gene: 9. The CDR3 consists of 14 residues. The germline V gene encodes CDR1 ENHRY and CDR2 SYGVKD. The TCR beta CDR3 regions underwent amplification using RNA transcripts as the source. First-round RT-PCR targeting the TCR CDR3 was performed with the HTBI primer set. TCRdb re-called the multiplex PCR reads through MiXCR, storing one row per CDR3 protein. In the table there are about 210,000 distinct CDR3 sequences, approximately 17% of which are singletons.

The source of this sequence is a man aged 45-65 years with Graves' hyperthyroidism. This chain links TRBV10-3 with TRBJ2-7, with 9 bases fitting TRBD1. The sample was blood. CDR3 DNA sequence: TGTGCCATCAGAACCGGGACAGGGTCTCTCGAGCAGTACTTC. Residues: CAIRTGTGSLEQYF.